This T cell receptor beta chain derives from a study of T-cell reconstitution after alpha-beta-depleted transplantation in children. Unique molecular identifiers were built into the TCRbeta library. TCRdb re-called the PCR reads through MiXCR, storing one row per CDR3 protein. This table holds approximately 350,000 distinct CDR3 sequences, about a tenth found once. Worth noting for this clonotype: At one end the junction does not follow the germline gene, possibly because of a read error.

This clonotype was obtained from a human donor who donated a stem cell graft to a child with acute lymphoblastic leukemia. The sequenced sample was PBMCs from the stem cell graft donor, obtained from the stem cell graft.

The DNA of the CDR3 is TGCAGTGCTGTTGATTTAGCCAAAAACAGTCAGTACTTC. Translating gives CSAVDLAKNSQYF. The chain combines TRBV20-1 with TRBJ2-4; D gene unclear. The CDR3 spans 13 residues. CDR1 is DFQATT, CDR2 SNEGSKA, per germline (reference sequence).